The following is a TCR beta chain sequence with its context. What it binds is not known. This sample is drawn from a study of graft-versus-host responses after intestinal transplantation. Measured with immunoSEQ multiplex PCR; TCRdb has only the in-frame clones, and not every one. The data contain some 100,000 clones, roughly 90% of them singletons. The CDR3 sequence is 16 residues long. V lost 4 bases and J lost 7, with 23 bases in between. CDR1 is SGHDT, CDR2 YYEEEE, per germline. The sequenced sample was unstimulated CD4+ T cells sorted from spleen or lymph node cells, obtained before transplant. The receptor comes from a human donor who was the organ donor for an intestinal transplant. The chain uses TRBV5-6 and TRBJ1-1, with D perhaps matching TRBD1 (6 bases). CDR3 bases: TGTGCCAGCAGCGGTCCCTTTTTAGGATCGGACAGTGAAGCTTTCTTT. Protein: CASSGPFLGSDSEAFF.